This T cell receptor (beta chain) originates from a study of T-cell memory formation after mild COVID-19 (dated by TCRdb to the early 2020s). Notes on the research overall: Most TCR sequence clusters were specific to one of the two donors. Longitudinal TCRalpha and TCRbeta repertoire sequencing tracked T-cell clones expanding and contracting after mild COVID-19 in two donors. Two young, previously healthy adult volunteers made up the cohort, one male and one female.

Sequencing took place on an Illumina NovaSeq 6000. cDNA libraries for TCRalpha and TCRbeta were prepared by 5'RACE using constant-segment primers, with sample barcodes and unique molecular identifiers added. Trizol reagent was used to extract RNA from every sample. Libraries were amplified in two PCR steps, with a second sample barcode and Illumina TruSeq adapters added in the second step. Sequencing of libraries was performed on an Illumina NovaSeq with 2 x 150 bp paired-end reads. In the original analysis: Reads were demultiplexed and collapsed into UMI-guided consensus sequences with migec v1.2.7. Using mixcr v2.1.11, the UMI consensuses were aligned to TRA and TRB V and J templates and assembled into clonotypes. A clonotype was counted as expanded or contracted only when both edgeR and NoisET called the clonotype significant, with the noise models trained on biological replicates. For edgeR calls, a false discovery rate-adjusted p below 0.01 and a log2 fold-change threshold of 1 were applied. PCA with hierarchical clustering of max-normalized trajectories of the 1000 most abundant clonotypes was used as exploratory dynamics analysis. Separately sequenced CD4+ and CD8+ repertoires were used to assign a CD4 or CD8 phenotype to each responding clone. TCRdb trimmed public reads at Q25 via fastp, called clones via MiXCR and kept in-frame beta chains. Each entry merges the rows of one CDR3 protein and shows their most common DNA and genes. The V and J calls and clone size are TCRdb's, not the authors'. The sample table contains a few hundred thousand distinct CDR3 sequences; only one count was recorded for more than 20% of them. Around 12% of the sample rests with the top ten.

What the authors observed across the whole study: SARS-CoV-2 specificity of the second-wave clones peaking on day 37 was not confirmed. Balanced CD4/CD8 phenotypes were observed for clones contracting from day 15 to 85, whereas a bias towards CD4+ was observed for a second wave of clones expanding from day 15 to 37. Only two mild cases were covered in the study, and larger cohorts including severe cases with pre-infection samples were considered necessary. Contracting CD4+ clones appeared mostly in the CM and EM memory subsets, whereas CD8+ clones were enriched in EMRA. The detection of some responding clones in pre-infection memory suggests that pre-existing cross-reactive memory T cells joined the SARS-CoV-2 response.

Ficoll-Paque density gradient centrifugation was used to isolate PBMCs. Via the germline V gene (reference sequence), CDR1 is DFQATT and CDR2 SNEGSKA. A distance of 12 bases separates the germline ends of V and J, which lose 5 bases and 2 bases respectively. The CDR3 has 14 amino acids, counting the end cysteine and phenylalanine. Just the 42-base CDR3 DNA is kept, in frame starting at base 1. Remarks on this clonotype: Its recognized antigen is unknown. The record has no base qualities; no much larger clone is one base away.

The sequence derives from an adult woman who had mild COVID-19 (a few samples of this study predate the infection). The sample titles of this study are shuffled in the database, so cell type and time point are left out; the donor was told from shared clones. Recombination joined TRBV20-1 with TRBJ2-2; no D gene can be assigned with confidence. Sequenced sample: PBMCs or a T cell subset sorted from them (not recorded which). DNA sequence: TGCAGTGCTCGGCCGGGTGGTAACACCGGGGAGCTGTTTTTT. It is translated as CSARPGGNTGELFF.